This T cell receptor (beta chain) was found in a study of T-cell reconstitution after alpha-beta-depleted transplantation in children. Findings and limits, study-wide: Reportedly, alpha-beta T cells present about two months post-transplant originated from several hundred expanded clones of graft origin.

Preparing the TCRbeta library involved the use of unique molecular identifiers. Using its own MiXCR run on the PCR reads, TCRdb lists one record per CDR3 protein. The table shows about 900,000 distinct CDR3 sequences, with about 31% occurring only once. Germline assignment: CDR1 SGHRS and CDR2 YFSETQ. Between the trimmed V and J ends, which lost 4 bases and 5 bases, there was a span of 18 bases. The CDR3 is 16 amino acids. This clonotype was detected a few times. Its matching antigen is unknown. Material: PBMCs, mostly from graft donor cells, obtained 360 days after TCRalphabeta/CD19-depleted stem cell transplant. The chain is built from TRBV5-1 and TRBJ2-2; the D gene is possibly TRBD2 (5 bases). The clonotype was recovered from a boy younger than two who had a stem cell transplant for SCID, so the T cells may come from the graft donor. CDR3 DNA: TGCGCCAGCAGCCCCCCGACGGCCCCGGGGACCGGGGAGCTGTTTTTT. This translates into CASSPPTAPGTGELFF.